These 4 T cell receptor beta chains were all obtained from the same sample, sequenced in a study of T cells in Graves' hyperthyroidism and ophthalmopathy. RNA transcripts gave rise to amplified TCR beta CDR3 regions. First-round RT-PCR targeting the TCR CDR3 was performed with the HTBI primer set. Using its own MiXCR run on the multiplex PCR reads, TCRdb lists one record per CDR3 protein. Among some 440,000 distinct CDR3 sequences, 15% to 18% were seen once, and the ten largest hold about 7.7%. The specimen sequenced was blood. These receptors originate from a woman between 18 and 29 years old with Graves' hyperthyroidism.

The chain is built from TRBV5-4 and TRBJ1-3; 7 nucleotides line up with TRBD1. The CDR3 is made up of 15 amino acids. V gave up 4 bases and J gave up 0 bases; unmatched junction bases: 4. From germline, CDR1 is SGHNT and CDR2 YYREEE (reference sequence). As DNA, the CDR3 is TGTGCCAGCAGCAGCCGGGACAGCTCTGGAAACACCATATATTTT. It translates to CASSSRDSSGNTIYF.

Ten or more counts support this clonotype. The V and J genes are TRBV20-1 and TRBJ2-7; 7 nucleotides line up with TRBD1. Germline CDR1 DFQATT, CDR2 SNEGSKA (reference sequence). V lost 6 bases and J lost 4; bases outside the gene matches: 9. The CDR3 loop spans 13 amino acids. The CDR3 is CSAETGNGYEQYF. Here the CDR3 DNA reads TGCAGTGCCGAGACAGGGAATGGTTACGAGCAGTACTTC.

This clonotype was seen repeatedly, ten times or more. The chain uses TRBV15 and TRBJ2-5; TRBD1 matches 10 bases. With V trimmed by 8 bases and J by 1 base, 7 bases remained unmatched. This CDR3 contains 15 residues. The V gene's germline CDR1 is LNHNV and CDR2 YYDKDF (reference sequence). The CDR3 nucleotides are TGTGCCACCGCTTCCCGGGACAGGGGCCAAGAGACCCAGTACTTC. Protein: CATASRDRGQETQYF.

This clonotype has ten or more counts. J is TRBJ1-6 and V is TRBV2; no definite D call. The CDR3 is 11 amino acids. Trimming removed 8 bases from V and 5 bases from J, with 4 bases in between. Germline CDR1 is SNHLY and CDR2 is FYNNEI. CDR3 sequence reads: CASANNSPLHF. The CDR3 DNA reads TGTGCCAGCGCCAATAATTCACCCCTCCACTTT.